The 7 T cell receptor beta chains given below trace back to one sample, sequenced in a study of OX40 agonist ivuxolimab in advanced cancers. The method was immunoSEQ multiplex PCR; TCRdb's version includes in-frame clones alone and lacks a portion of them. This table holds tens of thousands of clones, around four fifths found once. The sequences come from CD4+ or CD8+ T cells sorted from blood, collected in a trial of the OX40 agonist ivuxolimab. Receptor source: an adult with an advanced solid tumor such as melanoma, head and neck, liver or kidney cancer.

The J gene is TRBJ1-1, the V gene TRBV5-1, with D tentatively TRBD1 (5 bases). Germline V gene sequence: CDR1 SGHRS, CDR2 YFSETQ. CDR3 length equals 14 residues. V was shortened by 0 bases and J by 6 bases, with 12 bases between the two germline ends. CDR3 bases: TGCGCCAGCAGCTTGGCGGTGGCAGGGTCTGAAGCTTTCTTT. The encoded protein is CASSLAVAGSEAFF. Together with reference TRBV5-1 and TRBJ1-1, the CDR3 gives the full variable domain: KAGVTQTPRYLIKTRGQQVTLSCSPISGHRSVSWYQQTPGQGLQFLFEYFSETQRNKGNFPGRFSGRQFSNSRSEMNVSTLELGDSALYLCASSLAVAGSEAFFGQGTRLTVV.

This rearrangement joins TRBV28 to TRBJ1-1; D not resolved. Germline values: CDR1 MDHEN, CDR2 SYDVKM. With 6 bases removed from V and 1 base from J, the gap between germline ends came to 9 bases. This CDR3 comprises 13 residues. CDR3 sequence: CASRPTGNTEAFF. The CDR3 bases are TGTGCCAGCAGACCGACGGGGAACACTGAAGCTTTCTTT.

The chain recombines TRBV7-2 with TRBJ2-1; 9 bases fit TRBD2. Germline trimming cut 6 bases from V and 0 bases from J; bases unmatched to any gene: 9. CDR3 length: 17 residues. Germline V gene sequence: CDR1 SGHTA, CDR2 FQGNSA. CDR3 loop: CASRFSGSASSYNEQFF. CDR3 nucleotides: TGTGCCAGCAGGTTTAGCGGGAGCGCAAGCTCCTACAATGAGCAGTTCTTC.

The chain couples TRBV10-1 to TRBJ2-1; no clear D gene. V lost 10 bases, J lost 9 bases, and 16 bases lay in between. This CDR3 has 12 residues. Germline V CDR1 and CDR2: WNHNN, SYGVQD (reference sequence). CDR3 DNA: TGCGCCAACCTGATCTCGTCGGCTGAGCAGTTCTTC. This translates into CANLISSAEQFF.

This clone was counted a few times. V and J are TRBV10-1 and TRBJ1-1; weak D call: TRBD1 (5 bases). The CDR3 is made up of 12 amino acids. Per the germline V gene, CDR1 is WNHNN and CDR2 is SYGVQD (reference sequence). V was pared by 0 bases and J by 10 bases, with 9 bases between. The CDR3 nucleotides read TGCGCCAGCAGTGAGTCGATGGGACGAGCTTTCTTT. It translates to CASSESMGRAFF.

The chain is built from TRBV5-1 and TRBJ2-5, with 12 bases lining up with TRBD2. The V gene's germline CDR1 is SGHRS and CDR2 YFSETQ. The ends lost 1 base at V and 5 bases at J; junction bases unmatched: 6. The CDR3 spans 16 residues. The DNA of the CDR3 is TGCGCCAGCAGCTTGTCGGCGACTAGCGGGGGTGAGACCCAGTACTTC. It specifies CASSLSATSGGETQYF. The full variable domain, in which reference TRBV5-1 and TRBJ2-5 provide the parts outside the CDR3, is KAGVTQTPRYLIKTRGQQVTLSCSPISGHRSVSWYQQTPGQGLQFLFEYFSETQRNKGNFPGRFSGRQFSNSRSEMNVSTLELGDSALYLCASSLSATSGGETQYFGPGTRLLVL.

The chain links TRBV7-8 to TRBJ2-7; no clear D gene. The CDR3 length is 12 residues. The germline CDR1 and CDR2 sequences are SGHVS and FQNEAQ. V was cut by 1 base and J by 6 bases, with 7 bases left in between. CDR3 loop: CASSLVASEQYF. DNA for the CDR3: TGTGCCAGCAGCTTAGTGGCGTCCGAGCAGTACTTC.